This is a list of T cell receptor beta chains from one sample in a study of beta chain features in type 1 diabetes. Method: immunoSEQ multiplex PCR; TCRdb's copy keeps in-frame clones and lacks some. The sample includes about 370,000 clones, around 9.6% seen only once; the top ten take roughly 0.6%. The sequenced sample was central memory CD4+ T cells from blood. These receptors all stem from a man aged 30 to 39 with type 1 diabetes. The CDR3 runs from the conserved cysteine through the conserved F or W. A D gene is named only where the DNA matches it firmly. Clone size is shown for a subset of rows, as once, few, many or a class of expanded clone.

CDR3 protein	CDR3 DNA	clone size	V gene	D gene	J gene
CASSSQLGRQGASGNTIYF	TGTGCCAGCAGCTCCCAACTCGGGCGTCAGGGGGCTTCTGGAAACACCATATATTTT	few	TRBV7-2	TRBD1	TRBJ1-3
CASRAGDRYTF	TGTGCCAGCAGAGCCGGGGACCGCTACACCTTC	NA	TRBV25-1	NA	TRBJ1-2
CASSSRTSGSTDTQYF	TGTGCCAGCAGCTCCCGGACTAGCGGGAGCACAGATACGCAGTATTTT	NA	TRBV7-2	TRBD2	TRBJ2-3
CASNSPGTYEQYF	TGTGCCAGCAACAGCCCAGGGACCTACGAGCAGTACTTC	many	TRBV28	NA	TRBJ2-7
CAWSVKATDTQYF	TGTGCCTGGAGTGTAAAGGCCACAGATACGCAGTATTTT	few	TRBV30	NA	TRBJ2-3
CASSLRGVYEQYF	TGTGCCAGCAGCTTAAGGGGAGTCTACGAGCAGTACTTC	few	TRBV7-2	NA	TRBJ2-7
CASSYSSGPNYGYTF	TGTGCCAGCAGTTACTCTTCAGGGCCCAACTATGGCTACACCTTC	many	TRBV6-6	NA	TRBJ1-2
CATRRSVGVYEKLFF	TGCGCCACCAGAAGGTCGGTCGGCGTTTATGAAAAACTGTTTTTT	NA	TRBV5-1	NA	TRBJ1-4
CSVGASNQPQHF	TGCAGCGTTGGTGCTAGCAATCAGCCCCAGCATTTT	few	TRBV29-1	NA	TRBJ1-5
CASSYGGDNQPQHF	TGTGCCAGCAGTTATGGCGGGGATAATCAGCCCCAGCATTTT	NA	TRBV6-6	NA	TRBJ1-5
CASSRTSGSQETQYF	TGTGCCAGCAGCCGGACTAGCGGGAGCCAAGAGACCCAGTACTTC	few	TRBV6-6	TRBD2	TRBJ2-5
CASSFLGSYNEQFF	TGTGCCAGCAGCTTTTTAGGGAGCTACAATGAGCAGTTCTTC	many	TRBV7-2	NA	TRBJ2-1
CASSPQLAGHLYEQYF	TGTGCCAGCAGCCCACAACTAGCGGGACACCTCTACGAGCAGTACTTC	few	TRBV7-8	TRBD2	TRBJ2-7